Each of the 28 T cell receptor beta chains below was sequenced from the same sample in a study of blood T cell repertoires in COVID-19. Produced via immunoSEQ multiplex PCR; TCRdb's table is partial and in-frame only. Found here are about 210,000 clones, 70% to 90% of them singletons; the top ten hold about 4.1%. Sequencing was performed on PBMCs or T cells enriched from blood (not recorded which). These TCRs come from a woman aged 40 to 55 with acute COVID-19.

Written as DNA, the CDR3 is TGTGCCAGCAGCCGACAATACAATGAGCAGTTCTTC. It codes for CASSRQYNEQFF. The chain couples TRBV5-8 to TRBJ2-1; D ambiguous. From germline, CDR1 is SGHTS and CDR2 YDEGEE. The V end was cut by 4 bases, the J end by 4 bases, with 6 bases between. The CDR3 extends over 12 amino acids.

A word on this clone: The same CDR3 is also encoded by other DNA sequences in this sample. The CDR3, as DNA: TGTGCCAGCAGTTTAGGACTGAACTATGGCTACACCTTC. Protein sequence: CASSLGLNYGYTF. The gene calls are TRBV12-3 or TRBV12-4 and TRBJ1-2; D unclear. The CDR3 totals 13 residues. Trimming stripped 1 base from V and 2 bases from J, with 5 bases between.

The chain uses TRBV7-6 and TRBJ2-3; 11 bases agree with TRBD2. The CDR3 sequence is 15 residues long. V dropped 6 bases and J dropped 6; count of bases not matched to a gene: 8. Germline V CDR1 and CDR2: SGHVS, FNYEAQ. The CDR3 loop reads CASSLSSGRTDTQYF. CDR3 coding DNA: TGTGCCAGCAGTTTATCTAGCGGGAGGACTGATACGCAGTATTTT.

The chain combines TRBV28 with TRBJ1-2; perhaps TRBD1 as D (5 bases). Looked up from germline, CDR1 is MDHEN and CDR2 is SYDVKM. The CDR3 covers 12 residues. V dropped 6 bases and J dropped 3 bases, with 8 bases sitting between them. The CDR3 bases are TGTGCCAGCAGGTCGACAGACTATGGCTACACCTTC. It codes for CASRSTDYGYTF.

V usage is TRBV14 and J usage is TRBJ2-5; TRBD2 matches 7 bases. The V gene's germline CDR1 is SGHDN and CDR2 FVKESK. V shed 3 bases and J 1 base; nucleotides not matched to a gene: 11. The CDR3 has 17 residues. CDR3 residues: CASSHPRTREGQETQYF. As DNA, the CDR3 is TGTGCCAGCAGCCACCCCCGGACGAGGGAGGGCCAAGAGACCCAGTACTTC.

This chain uses TRBV18 with TRBJ2-2, with D tentatively TRBD2 (6 bases). The germline gives CDR1 KGHSH, CDR2 LQKENI. Trimming removed 3 bases at V and 3 bases at J, with 11 bases between. The CDR3 has 15 amino acids. CDR3 coding DNA: TGTGCCAGCTCACCTCTGGGAGGAGACACCGGGGAGCTGTTTTTT. The encoded protein is CASSPLGGDTGELFF.

The V call is TRBV5-1, the J call TRBJ2-5; perhaps TRBD2 as D (5 bases). Germline assignment: CDR1 SGHRS and CDR2 YFSETQ. The CDR3 is 13 residues long. V lost 7 bases and J lost 2, with 12 bases in between. CDR3 coding DNA: TGCGCCAGCTCCCCCGGGGTTCAAGAGACCCAGTACTTC. It encodes CASSPGVQETQYF.

This clone was detected only once. The genes are TRBV9 and TRBJ2-3, with TRBD1 identical over 9 bases. From germline, CDR1 is SGDLS and CDR2 YYNGEE. This CDR3 has 15 amino acids. Unmatched junction bases numbered 3, after V lost 2 bases and J lost 2 bases. CDR3 residues: CASSVGDRDTDTQYF. CDR3 bases: TGTGCCAGCAGCGTCGGGGACAGGGACACAGATACGCAGTATTTT. Full variable domain (outside the CDR3, taken from reference TRBV9 and TRBJ2-3): DSGVTQTPKHLITATGQRVTLRCSPRSGDLSVYWYQQSLDQGLQFLIQYYNGEERAKGNILERFSAQQFPDLHSELNLSSLELGDSALYFCASSVGDRDTDTQYFGPGTRLTVL.

This chain links TRBV24-1 with TRBJ1-4; D remains ambiguous. This CDR3 has 11 residues. V was shortened by 5 bases and J by 8 bases, with 5 bases between the two germline ends. In germline, CDR1 is KGHDR, CDR2 SFDVKD. CDR3 residues: CATSAGEKLFF. CDR3 bases: TGTGCCACCAGTGCGGGGGAAAAACTGTTTTTT.

The rearrangement uses TRBV11-2 and TRBJ2-3; TRBD2 matches 11 bases. The V gene end was trimmed by 1 base and the J gene end by 5 bases; junction bases not matched to a gene: 5. The CDR3 extends over 16 amino acids. Germline V lookup: CDR1 SGHAT, CDR2 FQNNGV. In DNA, the CDR3 is TGTGCCAGCAGCTTAGGTCTAGCGGGAGGAGAAGATACGCAGTATTTT. It encodes CASSLGLAGGEDTQYF.

This rearrangement joins TRBV2 to TRBJ1-1; D is perhaps TRBD1 (6 bases). Deletions cut 5 bases from V and 2 bases from J, with 9 bases between. The CDR3 extends over 13 amino acids. The germline V gene has CDR1 SNHLY and CDR2 FYNNEI. CDR3 nucleotide sequence: TGTGCCAGCAGTTTGACAGGAAACACTGAAGCTTTCTTT. Protein sequence: CASSLTGNTEAFF.

This clone occurred a few times. The chain recombines TRBV7-3 with TRBJ2-1, with 8 positions matching TRBD2. The junction had 6 bases not matched to a gene; V was cut back by 3 bases and J by 11 bases. Looked up from germline, CDR1 is SGHTA and CDR2 is FQGTGA. This CDR3 is built from 13 residues. The CDR3 protein is CASSFSGDGQQFF. In DNA, the CDR3 is TGTGCCAGCAGCTTTAGCGGGGATGGGCAGCAGTTCTTC.

The CDR3 sequence: CASSYDGRPQNIQYF. The CDR3 DNA is TGTGCCAGCAGTTACGACGGGAGGCCCCAAAACATTCAGTACTTC. The chain is built from TRBV27 and TRBJ2-4, with TRBD2 identical over 7 bases. There are 15 residues in the CDR3. Germline lookup yields CDR1 MNHEY and CDR2 SMNVEV (reference sequence). The V gene end was trimmed by 4 bases and the J gene end by 5 bases; junction bases not matched to a gene: 8.

The chain carries TRBV3-1 (or the pseudogene TRBV3-2) and TRBJ2-7; D perhaps matches TRBD2 (6 bases). Trimming pared 0 bases from V and 6 bases from J, leaving 15 bases between. CDR1 LGHDT and CDR2 YNNKEL come from the germline V gene (reference sequence). The CDR3 loop spans 15 amino acids. This CDR3 is CASSQDLSQEGEQYF. CDR3 nucleotides: TGTGCCAGCAGCCAAGATCTAAGCCAGGAGGGCGAGCAGTACTTC.

The rearrangement joins TRBV19 to TRBJ2-7; D is perhaps TRBD2 (6 bases). From germline, CDR1 is LNHDA and CDR2 SQIVND (reference sequence). V lost 3 bases and J 2 bases, leaving 8 bases between the germline ends. This CDR3 contains 13 residues. CDR3: CASSMRTTYEQYF. CDR3 in DNA: TGTGCCAGTAGTATGCGGACTACCTACGAGCAGTACTTC.

The CDR3 coding sequence is TGTGCCACCAGCAGAGGAGGTACGGGGTCCGGGGCCAACGTCCTGACTTTC. Its translation: CATSRGGTGSGANVLTF. The V and J genes are TRBV15 and TRBJ2-6, with a possible D match to TRBD2 (5 bases). Germline V lookup: CDR1 LNHNV, CDR2 YYDKDF (reference sequence). CDR3 length: 17 residues. V lost 1 base, J lost 4 bases, and 14 bases lay in between.

The rearrangement links TRBV30 to TRBJ1-5; perhaps TRBD1 as D (6 bases). V lost 0 bases and J lost 7, with 10 bases in between. The CDR3 sequence is 13 residues long. Per the germline V gene, CDR1 is GTSNPN and CDR2 is SVGIG (reference sequence). The CDR3 is CAWSVRGGQPQHF. CDR3 coding DNA: TGTGCCTGGAGTGTTAGGGGGGGACAGCCCCAGCATTTT.

V is TRBV28 and J is TRBJ1-2, with 9 bases fitting TRBD1. The CDR3 extends over 13 amino acids. Per the germline V gene, CDR1 is MDHEN and CDR2 is SYDVKM. V shed 8 bases and J 8 bases; nucleotides not matched to a gene: 9. The chain's CDR3 is CASWTGESWGYTF. In nucleotides, the CDR3 is TGTGCCAGCTGGACAGGGGAATCGTGGGGCTACACCTTC.

The rearrangement uses TRBV10-2 and TRBJ2-1; 7 bases match TRBD1. Germline V gene data show CDR1 as WSHSY and CDR2 as SAAADI. The CDR3 has 11 residues. V was clipped by 4 bases and J by 10 bases; unmatched bases: 1. The CDR3 sequence is CASSVDREQFF. The CDR3 DNA reads as TGCGCCAGCAGTGTGGACAGGGAGCAGTTCTTC.

V gene TRBV27 combines with J gene TRBJ2-2; D possibly corresponds to TRBD1 (6 bases). The germline CDR1 and CDR2 sequences are MNHEY and SMNVEV (reference sequence). The CDR3 spans 14 residues. V lost 7 bases and J lost 4, with 13 bases in between. The CDR3 sequence is CASTNREGTGELFF. Written as DNA, the CDR3 is TGTGCCAGCACGAACAGGGAAGGCACCGGGGAGCTGTTTTTT.

V gene TRBV3-1 (or the pseudogene TRBV3-2) combines with J gene TRBJ2-3, with 7 bases matching TRBD1. The CDR3 spans 15 residues. Germline-derived CDR1 and CDR2 are LGHDT and YNNKEL (reference sequence). V shed 6 bases and J 3 bases; nucleotides not matched to a gene: 9. The CDR3: CASSRRDRGTDTQYF. In nucleotides, the CDR3 is TGTGCCAGCAGTCGTCGGGACAGAGGGACAGATACGCAGTATTTT.

The V gene is TRBV24-1, the J gene TRBJ2-3, with D perhaps TRBD2 (5 bases). V was clipped by 3 bases and J by 5 bases, with 11 bases between them. This CDR3 is 14 amino acids long. Germline assignment: CDR1 KGHDR and CDR2 SFDVKD. CDR3 nucleotides: TGTGCCACCAGTGATCGAATCGGACTAGATACGCAGTATTTT. Protein: CATSDRIGLDTQYF.

This sequence joins TRBV27 and TRBJ2-5, with TRBD1 as a possible D gene (6 bases). Trimming cost V 6 bases and J 2 bases, with 13 bases left between them. The V gene's germline CDR1 is MNHEY and CDR2 SMNVEV (reference sequence). The CDR3 is made up of 14 amino acids. CDR3 sequence reads: CASSNEQGQETQYF. For the CDR3, the DNA is TGTGCCAGCAGCAACGAACAGGGTCAAGAGACCCAGTACTTC.

V usage is TRBV7-2 and J usage is TRBJ1-6, with 7 nucleotides matching TRBD1. CDR3 length: 15 residues. Trimming at V came to 2 bases and at J to 9 bases, leaving 7 bases not matched to a gene. Germline V gene sequence: CDR1 SGHTA, CDR2 FQGNSA. The chain's CDR3 is CASSLSPRGSSPLHF. The CDR3 nucleotides read TGTGCCAGCAGCTTAAGTCCCAGGGGGAGTTCACCCCTCCACTTT. The entire variable domain, with the rest obtained from reference TRBV7-2 and TRBJ1-6, is as follows: GAGVSQSPSNKVTEKGKDVELRCDPISGHTALYWYRQSLGQGLEFLIYFQGNSAPDKSGLPSDRFSAERTGGSVSTLTIQRTQQEDSAVYLCASSLSPRGSSPLHFGNGTRLTVT.

This clone was seen a single time. The J gene is TRBJ2-7, the V gene TRBV19; TRBD2 agrees at 10 bases. The V gene's germline CDR1 is LNHDA and CDR2 SQIVND (reference sequence). The J segment lost 6 bases and the V segment lost 8 bases, leaving 10 bases of the junction unmatched. CDR3 length: 14 residues. CDR3 coding DNA: TGTGCCAGTCGAATAGCGGGAGGTACTCGCGAGCAGTACTTC. It is translated as CASRIAGGTREQYF.

The table lists this clone with a few counts. J is TRBJ2-1 and V is TRBV7-3, with D perhaps matching TRBD2 (5 bases). V was pared by 5 bases and J by 4 bases, with 15 bases between. The length of the CDR3 is 15 residues. The V gene's germline CDR1 is SGHTA and CDR2 FQGTGA. The CDR3 is CASSPTEGAYNEQFF. For the CDR3, the DNA is TGTGCCAGCAGCCCCACCGAGGGAGCGTACAATGAGCAGTTCTTC.

The V call is TRBV7-8, the J call TRBJ2-2; unclear D gene. CDR1 SGHVS and CDR2 FQNEAQ come from the germline V gene. Trimming stripped 1 base from V and 5 bases from J, with 11 bases between. This CDR3 contains 15 residues. The CDR3 sequence is CASSLDPSTTGELFF. The CDR3 bases are TGTGCCAGCAGCTTAGACCCATCGACAACCGGGGAGCTGTTTTTT.

The V gene is TRBV28, the J gene TRBJ2-5; D is ambiguous. The CDR3 contains 14 residues. Between the trimmed V and J ends, which lost 5 bases and 4 bases, there was a span of 14 bases. CDR1 is MDHEN, CDR2 SYDVKM, per germline. CDR3 coding DNA: TGTGCCAGCAGTCGCCTCTCTGGCCCAGAGACCCAGTACTTC. Encoded protein: CASSRLSGPETQYF.